A single sample is the source of the 11 T cell receptor beta chains below, sequenced in a study of CD8 T cells in ankylosing spondylitis. These receptors lack a known antigen. Each CDR3 protein is one row after TCRdb ran MiXCR on the 5' RACE reads. Of about 540,000 distinct CDR3 sequences listed, roughly 13% are singletons. The study, taken as a whole, reports: Among TCR beta sequences, a motif of eight or nine highly homologous variants appeared characteristic of ankylosing spondylitis blood.

The sequencing input was blood, either unsorted or a sorted T cell fraction (not recorded which). The source of these receptors is a male donor with ankylosing spondylitis.

This chain uses TRBV18 with TRBJ2-1; 11 bases fit TRBD2. From germline, CDR1 is KGHSH and CDR2 LQKENI. CDR3 size: 18 residues. The V segment lost 3 bases and the J segment 7 bases; nucleotides outside the gene matches: 14. The CDR3 DNA reads TGTGCCAGCTCACCGGGGACTAGCGGAAGCATTAAAGGAAATGAGCAGTTCTTC. Amino acid sequence: CASSPGTSGSIKGNEQFF.

The genes are TRBV5-1 and TRBJ2-3; 7 bases fit TRBD1. CDR3 length: 15 amino acids. Germline lookup yields CDR1 SGHRS and CDR2 YFSETQ. V lost 3 bases, J lost 4 bases, and 8 bases stayed unmatched. CDR3 in DNA: TGCGCCAGCAGCTCCACAGGGCAGGGGGCAGATACGCAGTATTTT. This encodes CASSSTGQGADTQYF.

The chain couples TRBV15 to TRBJ2-5; D not certain. This CDR3 contains 14 residues. The V and J ends lost 0 bases and 0 bases respectively, with 5 bases between them. CDR1 and CDR2 (germline): LNHNV, YYDKDF (reference sequence). The CDR3 spells CATSRDRYQETQYF. CDR3 in DNA: TGTGCCACCAGCAGAGATCGGTACCAAGAGACCCAGTACTTC. The complete variable domain, with remaining parts taken from reference TRBV15 and TRBJ2-5, reads DAMVIQNPRYQVTQFGKPVTLSCSQTLNHNVMYWYQQKSSQAPKLLFHYYDKDFNNEADTPDNFQSRRPNTSFCFLDIRSPGLGDTAMYLCATSRDRYQETQYFGPGTRLLVL.

This clonotype was found a few times. CDR3 in DNA: TGCAGTGCTAGAGATGGGTGGGCCGGAAATGAGCAGTTCTTC. Protein sequence: CSARDGWAGNEQFF. This chain links TRBV20-1 with TRBJ2-1; D is unclear. The germline V and J ends were trimmed by 0 bases and 7 bases, with 13 bases remaining between them. The CDR3 has 14 amino acids. Germline V lookup: CDR1 DFQATT, CDR2 SNEGSKA (reference sequence).

This chain links TRBV9 with TRBJ1-6; no firm D call. Looked up from germline, CDR1 is SGDLS and CDR2 is YYNGEE. The CDR3 totals 15 residues. V gave up 5 bases and J gave up 9 bases, with 18 bases separating them. In DNA form, the CDR3 reads TGTGCCAGCAGTGACAACCGAGGGTCGGGTTCACCCCTCCACTTT. Its protein product is CASSDNRGSGSPLHF.

The chain uses TRBV20-1 and TRBJ2-7; D is ambiguous. Deletions cut 3 bases from V and 7 bases from J, with 7 bases between. The CDR3 loop spans 10 amino acids. Germline CDR1 reads DFQATT; CDR2 reads SNEGSKA (reference sequence). The CDR3 coding sequence is TGCAGTGCTAGTTTACAAGAGCAGTACTTC. Residues: CSASLQEQYF.

This clonotype was found many times. V is TRBV7-2 and J is TRBJ2-1; D is undetermined. Germline-derived CDR1 and CDR2 are SGHTA and FQGNSA. The V gene lost 5 bases and the J gene lost 4 bases, with 12 bases spanning the gap. The CDR3 covers 14 residues. The CDR3 sequence: CASSQRLRYNEQFF. The CDR3 nucleotides are TGTGCCAGCAGCCAGAGGCTCCGTTACAATGAGCAGTTCTTC.

This chain links TRBV24-1 with TRBJ2-7; unclear D gene. CDR1 is KGHDR and CDR2 is SFDVKD in the germline V gene. V was shortened by 0 bases and J by 3 bases, with 14 bases between the two germline ends. The CDR3 covers 16 residues. In nucleotides, the CDR3 is TGTGCCACCAGTGATTTGCCAGACGGACCTGACTACGAGCAGTACGTC. This translates into CATSDLPDGPDYEQYV.

This clonotype was counted at least ten times. The genes are TRBV11-2 and TRBJ2-7, with TRBD2 matching 9 bases. The CDR3 runs to 16 residues. The germline V gene has CDR1 SGHAT and CDR2 FQNNGV. Trimming cost V 6 bases and J 1 base; bases outside gene matches: 10. The CDR3 DNA follows: TGTGCCAGCAGTTCCCCCGGTAGCGGGAGTTCCTACGAGCAGTACGTC. Protein product: CASSSPGSGSSYEQYV.

The chain is built from TRBV29-1 and TRBJ2-2; D might be TRBD2 (5 bases). The germline V gene has CDR1 SQVTM and CDR2 ANQGSEA. The CDR3 is 14 residues long. Deletions cut 7 bases from V and 3 bases from J, with 15 bases between. The CDR3 is CSAGGRRDTGELFF. The CDR3 nucleotides read TGCAGCGCCGGAGGTCGGCGGGACACCGGGGAGCTGTTTTTT.

The chain combines TRBV20-1 with TRBJ1-6, with no clear D. Germline V gene lookup returns CDR1 DFQATT and CDR2 SNEGSKA (reference sequence). Trimming removed 4 bases at V and 7 bases at J, with 14 bases between. The CDR3 consists of 14 residues. The CDR3: CSAIPGSGNSPLHF. The CDR3, as DNA: TGCAGTGCTATTCCCGGGTCTGGAAATTCACCCCTCCACTTT.